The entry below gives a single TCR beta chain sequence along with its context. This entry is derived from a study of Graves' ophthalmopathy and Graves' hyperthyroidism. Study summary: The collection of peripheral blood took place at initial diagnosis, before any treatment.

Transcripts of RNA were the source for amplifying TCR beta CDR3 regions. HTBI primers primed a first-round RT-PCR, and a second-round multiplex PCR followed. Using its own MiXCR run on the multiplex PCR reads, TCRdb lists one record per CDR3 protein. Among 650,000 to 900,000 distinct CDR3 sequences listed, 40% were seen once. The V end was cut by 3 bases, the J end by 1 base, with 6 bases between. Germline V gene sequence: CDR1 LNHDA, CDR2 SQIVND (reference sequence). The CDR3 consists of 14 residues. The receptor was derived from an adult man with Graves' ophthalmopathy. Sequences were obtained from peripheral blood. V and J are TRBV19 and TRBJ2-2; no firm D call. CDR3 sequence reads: CASSISLNTGELFF. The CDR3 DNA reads TGTGCCAGTAGTATTAGCCTGAACACCGGGGAGCTGTTTTTT.